The rows below give T cell receptor beta chains drawn from one sample of a study of blood T cells in healthy people across ages. TCRdb re-called the 5' RACE reads with MiXCR, one entry per CDR3 protein. The sample lists around 1,100,000 distinct CDR3 sequences; approximately 38% were seen once. Sample: blood. The receptors were sampled from a man aged 18 to 29 in good health. The CDR3 runs from the conserved cysteine through the conserved F or W. A D gene is named only where the DNA matches it firmly. The listing skips clone size in some rows; elsewhere it reads once, few, many or a size class.

CDR3 protein: CASSVQTGVETQYF; CDR3 DNA: TGTGCCAGCAGTGTACAGACGGGGGTCGAGACCCAGTACTTC; D gene: NA; J gene: TRBJ2-5; V gene: TRBV2; clone size: NA
CDR3 protein: CAWTRVRNTEAFF; CDR3 DNA: TGTGCCTGGACAAGGGTCCGGAACACTGAAGCTTTCTTT; D gene: NA; J gene: TRBJ1-1; V gene: TRBV30; clone size: NA
CDR3 protein: CASSQRRETEAFF; CDR3 DNA: TGTGCCAGCAGTCAACGGAGGGAAACTGAAGCTTTCTTT; D gene: NA; J gene: TRBJ1-1; V gene: TRBV12-3/TRBV12-4; clone size: NA
CDR3 protein: CATSQLGPYNTEAFF; CDR3 DNA: TGTGCCACCAGCCAGTTGGGGCCATACAACACTGAAGCTTTCTTT; D gene: NA; J gene: TRBJ1-1; V gene: TRBV15; clone size: NA
CDR3 protein: CAISDVTQGFDTGELFF; CDR3 DNA: TGTGCCATCAGTGACGTGACACAGGGGTTTGACACCGGGGAGCTGTTTTTT; D gene: TRBD1; J gene: TRBJ2-2; V gene: TRBV10-3; clone size: NA
CDR3 protein: CASSKDRLSTDTQYF; CDR3 DNA: TGTGCCAGCAGCAAGGACCGCCTTAGCACGGATACGCAGTATTTT; D gene: NA; J gene: TRBJ2-3; V gene: TRBV7-9; clone size: NA
CDR3 protein: CASSLALSGDTFRETQYF; CDR3 DNA: TGTGCCAGCAGCTTAGCGCTGAGCGGGGACACCTTTAGGGAGACCCAGTACTTC; D gene: NA; J gene: TRBJ2-5; V gene: TRBV7-9; clone size: many
CDR3 protein: CASSQEGGPYNEQYF; CDR3 DNA: TGCGCCAGCAGCCAAGAGGGGGGTCCCTACAATGAGCAGTACTTC; D gene: NA; J gene: TRBJ2-7; V gene: TRBV4-3; clone size: NA
CDR3 protein: CASGRTDLAFF; CDR3 DNA: TGTGCTAGTGGTAGGACAGATTTGGCTTTCTTT; D gene: NA; J gene: TRBJ1-1; V gene: TRBV12-5; clone size: NA
CDR3 protein: CASGLLADNEQFF; CDR3 DNA: TGCGCCAGCGGCCTACTGGCTGACAATGAGCAGTTCTTC; D gene: NA; J gene: TRBJ2-1; V gene: TRBV5-1; clone size: NA
CDR3 protein: CASGTLGARTEAFF; CDR3 DNA: TGTGCCAGCGGCACCTTGGGGGCCCGAACTGAAGCTTTCTTT; D gene: NA; J gene: TRBJ1-1; V gene: TRBV6-6; clone size: few
CDR3 protein: CASSSGTVRIFGANVLTF; CDR3 DNA: TGTGCCAGCAGCTCGGGGACAGTCCGAATTTTCGGGGCCAACGTCCTGACTTTC; D gene: TRBD1; J gene: TRBJ2-6; V gene: TRBV9; clone size: NA
CDR3 protein: CASSPEQGLGTDTQYF; CDR3 DNA: TGTGCCAGCTCACCGGAACAGGGGTTAGGCACAGATACGCAGTATTTT; D gene: TRBD1; J gene: TRBJ2-3; V gene: TRBV18; clone size: NA
CDR3 protein: CSASPGGSYGQYF; CDR3 DNA: TGCAGTGCTTCACCAGGGGGCTCCTACGGGCAGTACTTC; D gene: TRBD1; J gene: TRBJ2-7; V gene: TRBV20-1; clone size: once
CDR3 protein: CASSLRRGPTYEQYF; CDR3 DNA: TGTGCCAGCAGCTTACGTAGGGGGCCAACCTACGAGCAGTACTTC; D gene: TRBD1; J gene: TRBJ2-7; V gene: TRBV7-2; clone size: NA
CDR3 protein: CSARDMGDEKLFF; CDR3 DNA: TGCAGTGCTAGAGATATGGGCGATGAAAAACTGTTTTTT; D gene: NA; J gene: TRBJ1-4; V gene: TRBV20-1; clone size: NA
CDR3 protein: CASSWGGSYGYTF; CDR3 DNA: TGTGCCAGCAGTTGGGGCGGCTCCTATGGCTACACCTTC; D gene: NA; J gene: TRBJ1-2; V gene: TRBV12-3/TRBV12-4; clone size: NA
CDR3 protein: CAISQGNTIYF; CDR3 DNA: TGTGCCATCAGCCAGGGAAACACCATATATTTT; D gene: NA; J gene: TRBJ1-3; V gene: TRBV10-3; clone size: NA
CDR3 protein: CASSRKRETGMNTEAFF; CDR3 DNA: TGTGCCAGCAGCAGGAAGAGGGAAACGGGTATGAACACTGAAGCTTTCTTT; D gene: NA; J gene: TRBJ1-1; V gene: TRBV9; clone size: NA
CDR3 protein: CSARDQLAGGPDTQYF; CDR3 DNA: TGCAGTGCTAGAGATCAACTAGCGGGGGGGCCCGATACGCAGTATTTT; D gene: TRBD2; J gene: TRBJ2-3; V gene: TRBV20-1; clone size: NA
CDR3 protein: CASSSPGLISYEQYF; CDR3 DNA: TGTGCCAGCAGTTCTCCCGGCTTAATCTCCTACGAGCAGTACTTC; D gene: NA; J gene: TRBJ2-7; V gene: TRBV28; clone size: NA
CDR3 protein: CASSLARAYYNEQFF; CDR3 DNA: TGTGCCAGCAGCCTAGCGCGAGCCTACTACAATGAGCAGTTCTTC; D gene: NA; J gene: TRBJ2-1; V gene: TRBV6-6; clone size: many
CDR3 protein: CASSPHDSANTEAFF; CDR3 DNA: TGTGCCAGCAGCCCGCACGACTCCGCGAACACTGAAGCTTTCTTT; D gene: NA; J gene: TRBJ1-1; V gene: TRBV7-2; clone size: once
CDR3 protein: CASSQTGGWQPQHF; CDR3 DNA: TGTGCCAGCAGCCAAACAGGGGGCTGGCAGCCCCAGCATTTT; D gene: TRBD1; J gene: TRBJ1-5; V gene: TRBV6-6; clone size: few
CDR3 protein: CASRSTGEDGYTF; CDR3 DNA: TGTGCCAGCAGGTCGACAGGGGAGGATGGCTACACCTTC; D gene: TRBD1; J gene: TRBJ1-2; V gene: TRBV6-5; clone size: NA
CDR3 protein: CASSVAPIRADTQYF; CDR3 DNA: TGTGCCAGCAGCGTAGCCCCAATAAGGGCCGATACGCAGTATTTT; D gene: NA; J gene: TRBJ2-3; V gene: TRBV9; clone size: NA
CDR3 protein: CASSQDPSNYNEQFF; CDR3 DNA: TGCGCCAGCAGCCAAGATCCTAGCAACTACAATGAGCAGTTCTTC; D gene: NA; J gene: TRBJ2-1; V gene: TRBV4-3; clone size: NA
CDR3 protein: CSALSGVETQYF; CDR3 DNA: TGCAGTGCCCTTAGCGGTGTGGAGACCCAGTACTTC; D gene: NA; J gene: TRBJ2-5; V gene: TRBV20-1; clone size: NA